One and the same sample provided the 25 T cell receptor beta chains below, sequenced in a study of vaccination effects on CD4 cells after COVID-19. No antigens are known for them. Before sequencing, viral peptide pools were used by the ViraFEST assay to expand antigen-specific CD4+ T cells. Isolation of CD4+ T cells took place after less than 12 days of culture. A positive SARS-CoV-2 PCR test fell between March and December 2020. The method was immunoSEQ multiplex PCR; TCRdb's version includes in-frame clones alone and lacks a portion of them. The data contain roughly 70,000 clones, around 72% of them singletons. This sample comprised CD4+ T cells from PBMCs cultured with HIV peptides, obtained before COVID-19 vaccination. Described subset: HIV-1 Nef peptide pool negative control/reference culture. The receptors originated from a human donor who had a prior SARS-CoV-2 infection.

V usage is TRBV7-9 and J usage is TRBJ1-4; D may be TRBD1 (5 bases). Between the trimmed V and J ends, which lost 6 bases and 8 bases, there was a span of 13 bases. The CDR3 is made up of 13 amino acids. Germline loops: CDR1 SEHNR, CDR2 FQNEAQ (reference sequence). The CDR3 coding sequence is TGTGCCAGCAGTATAGGGGTAGGAGAAAAACTGTTTTTT. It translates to CASSIGVGEKLFF.

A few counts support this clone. The CDR3 region has the DNA TGTGCCAGCAGCGGAAGGGACGCCACAGATACGCAGTATTTT. This codes for CASSGRDATDTQYF. V usage is TRBV9 and J usage is TRBJ2-3; D might be TRBD1 or TRBD2, each matching 5 bases. The CDR3 spans 14 residues. Between the trimmed V and J ends, which lost 3 bases and 2 bases, there was a span of 10 bases. Germline V gene data show CDR1 as SGDLS and CDR2 as YYNGEE.

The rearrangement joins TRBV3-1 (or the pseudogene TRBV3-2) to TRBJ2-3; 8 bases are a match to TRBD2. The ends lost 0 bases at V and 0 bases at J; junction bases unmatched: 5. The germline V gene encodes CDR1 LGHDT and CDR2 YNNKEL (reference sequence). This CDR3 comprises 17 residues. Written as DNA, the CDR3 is TGTGCCAGCAGCCAAGATAGGCTAGCGGGTAGCACAGATACGCAGTATTTT. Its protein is CASSQDRLAGSTDTQYF.

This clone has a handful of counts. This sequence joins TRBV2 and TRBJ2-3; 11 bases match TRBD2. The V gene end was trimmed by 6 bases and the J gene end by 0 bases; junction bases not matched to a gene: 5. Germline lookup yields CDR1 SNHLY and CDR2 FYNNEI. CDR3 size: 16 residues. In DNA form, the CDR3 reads TGTGCCAGCAGGGAGGGACTAGCGGAGAGCACAGATACGCAGTATTTT. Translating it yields CASREGLAESTDTQYF.

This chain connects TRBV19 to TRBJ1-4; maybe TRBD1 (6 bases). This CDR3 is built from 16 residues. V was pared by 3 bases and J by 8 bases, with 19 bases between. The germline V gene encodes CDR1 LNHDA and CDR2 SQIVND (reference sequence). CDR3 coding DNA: TGTGCCAGTAGTATTGGGCGGACAGCCCGATTCGAAAAACTGTTTTTT. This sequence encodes CASSIGRTARFEKLFF.

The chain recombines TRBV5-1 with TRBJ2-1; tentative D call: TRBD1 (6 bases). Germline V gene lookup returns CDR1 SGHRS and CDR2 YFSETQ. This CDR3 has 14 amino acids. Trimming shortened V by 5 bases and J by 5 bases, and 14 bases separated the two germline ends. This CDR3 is CASSIWGRNNEQFF. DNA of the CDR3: TGCGCCAGCAGTATTTGGGGGCGTAACAATGAGCAGTTCTTC.

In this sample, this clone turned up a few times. The CDR3 DNA follows: TGTGCCAGCAGACCAAGCACAGGGGGCAATCAGCCCCAGCATTTT. Protein sequence: CASRPSTGGNQPQHF. The rearrangement uses TRBV27 and TRBJ1-5, with TRBD1 matching over 7 bases. Germline V gene data show CDR1 as MNHEY and CDR2 as SMNVEV (reference sequence). V lost 6 bases to trimming and J lost 2 bases; unmatched junction nucleotides: 7. The CDR3 is made up of 15 amino acids.

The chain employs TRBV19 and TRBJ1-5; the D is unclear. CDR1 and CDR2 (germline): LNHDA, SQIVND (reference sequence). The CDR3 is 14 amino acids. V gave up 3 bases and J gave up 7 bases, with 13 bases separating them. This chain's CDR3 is CASSIRAGEQPQHF. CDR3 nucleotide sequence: TGTGCCAGTAGTATTAGGGCAGGAGAGCAGCCCCAGCATTTT. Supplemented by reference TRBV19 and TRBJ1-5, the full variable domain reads DGGITQSPKYLFRKEGQNVTLSCEQNLNHDAMYWYRQDPGQGLRLIYYSQIVNDFQKGDIAEGYSVSREKKESFPLTVTSAQKNPTAFYLCASSIRAGEQPQHFGDGTRLSIL.

The CDR3 DNA is TGTGCCAGCTCAGCGCAGGGACAGACGAGGATGAACACTGAAGCTTTCTTT. Its translation is CASSAQGQTRMNTEAFF. The chain carries TRBV18 and TRBJ1-1, with 7 positions matching TRBD1. V trimming: 5 bases; J trimming: 0 bases; junction bases outside the gene matches: 12. This CDR3 is 17 amino acids long. Germline V gene lookup returns CDR1 KGHSH and CDR2 LQKENI.

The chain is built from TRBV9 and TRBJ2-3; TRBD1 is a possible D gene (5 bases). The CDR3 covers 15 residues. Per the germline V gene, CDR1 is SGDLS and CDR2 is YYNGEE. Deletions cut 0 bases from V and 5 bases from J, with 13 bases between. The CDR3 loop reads CASSVELGRGDTQYF. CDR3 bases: TGTGCCAGCAGCGTAGAATTGGGGCGTGGAGATACGCAGTATTTT.

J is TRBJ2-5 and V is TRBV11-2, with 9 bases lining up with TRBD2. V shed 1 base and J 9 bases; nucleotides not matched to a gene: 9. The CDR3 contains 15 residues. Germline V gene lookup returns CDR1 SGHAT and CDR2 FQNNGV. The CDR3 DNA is TGTGCCAGCAGCTTAGCAGCTAGCGGGACCCCGCCCCAGTACTTC. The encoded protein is CASSLAASGTPPQYF.

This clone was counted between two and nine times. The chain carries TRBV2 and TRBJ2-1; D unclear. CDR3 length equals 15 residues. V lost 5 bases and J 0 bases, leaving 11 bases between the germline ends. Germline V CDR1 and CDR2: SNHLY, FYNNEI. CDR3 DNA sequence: TGTGCCAGCAGTTGGGCTCTGAGCTCCTACAATGAGCAGTTCTTC. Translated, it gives CASSWALSSYNEQFF.

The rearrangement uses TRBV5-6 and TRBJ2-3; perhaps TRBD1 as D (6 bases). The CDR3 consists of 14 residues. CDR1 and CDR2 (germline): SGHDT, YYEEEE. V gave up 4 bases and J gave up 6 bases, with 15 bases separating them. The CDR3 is CASSRGHRLDTQYF. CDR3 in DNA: TGTGCCAGCAGCCGGGGACACCGCCTGGATACGCAGTATTTT.

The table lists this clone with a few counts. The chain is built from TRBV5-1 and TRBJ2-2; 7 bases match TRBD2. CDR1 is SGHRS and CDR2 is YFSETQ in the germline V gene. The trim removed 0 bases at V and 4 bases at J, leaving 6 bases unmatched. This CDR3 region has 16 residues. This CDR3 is CASSLAGAGPTGELFF. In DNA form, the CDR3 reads TGCGCCAGCAGCTTGGCCGGAGCGGGACCCACCGGGGAGCTGTTTTTT.

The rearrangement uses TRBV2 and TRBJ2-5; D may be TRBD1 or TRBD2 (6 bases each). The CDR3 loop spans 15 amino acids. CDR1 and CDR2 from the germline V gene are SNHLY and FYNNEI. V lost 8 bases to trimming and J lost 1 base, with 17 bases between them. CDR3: CASGEDSGFQETQYF. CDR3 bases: TGTGCCAGCGGAGAGGACAGCGGGTTCCAAGAGACCCAGTACTTC.

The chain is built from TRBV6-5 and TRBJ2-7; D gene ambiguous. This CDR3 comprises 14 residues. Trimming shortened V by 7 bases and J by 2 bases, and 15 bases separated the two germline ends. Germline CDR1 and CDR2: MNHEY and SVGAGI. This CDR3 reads CASKVAGHTYEQYF. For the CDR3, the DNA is TGTGCCAGCAAGGTGGCAGGCCACACCTACGAGCAGTACTTC.

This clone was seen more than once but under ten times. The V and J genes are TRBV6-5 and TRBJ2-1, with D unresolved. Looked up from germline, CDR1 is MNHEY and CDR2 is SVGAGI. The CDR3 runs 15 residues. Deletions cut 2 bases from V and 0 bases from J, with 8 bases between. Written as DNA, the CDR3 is TGTGCCAGCAGTTACGACCCGAACTCCTACAATGAGCAGTTCTTC. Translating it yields CASSYDPNSYNEQFF.

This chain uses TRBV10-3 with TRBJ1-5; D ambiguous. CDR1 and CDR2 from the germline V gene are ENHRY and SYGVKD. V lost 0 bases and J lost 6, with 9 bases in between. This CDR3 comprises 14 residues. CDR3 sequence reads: CAISESRVGQPQHF. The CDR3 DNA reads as TGTGCCATCAGTGAGTCGAGGGTAGGTCAGCCCCAGCATTTT.

CDR3: CASSRYRGLNNEKLFF. CDR3 nucleotide sequence: TGTGCCAGCAGCCGTTACAGGGGGCTCAATAATGAAAAACTGTTTTTT. The chain recombines TRBV14 with TRBJ1-4; 9 bases fit TRBD1. Germline CDR1 and CDR2: SGHDN and FVKESK. CDR3 length: 16 residues. V dropped 4 bases and J dropped 4; count of bases not matched to a gene: 7.

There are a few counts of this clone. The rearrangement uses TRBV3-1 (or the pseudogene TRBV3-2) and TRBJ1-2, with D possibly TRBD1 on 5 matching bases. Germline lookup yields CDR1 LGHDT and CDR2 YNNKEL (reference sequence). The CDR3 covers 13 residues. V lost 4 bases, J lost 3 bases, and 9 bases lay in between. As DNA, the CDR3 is TGTGCCAGCAGCCGCTCAGGGTACTATGGCTACACCTTC. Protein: CASSRSGYYGYTF.

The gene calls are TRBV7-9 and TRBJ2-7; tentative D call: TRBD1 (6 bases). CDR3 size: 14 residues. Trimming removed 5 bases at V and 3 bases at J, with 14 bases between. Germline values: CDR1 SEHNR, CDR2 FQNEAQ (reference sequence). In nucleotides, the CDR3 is TGTGCCAGCAGCCTATTCTCAGGGGACTACGAGCAGTACTTC. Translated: CASSLFSGDYEQYF.

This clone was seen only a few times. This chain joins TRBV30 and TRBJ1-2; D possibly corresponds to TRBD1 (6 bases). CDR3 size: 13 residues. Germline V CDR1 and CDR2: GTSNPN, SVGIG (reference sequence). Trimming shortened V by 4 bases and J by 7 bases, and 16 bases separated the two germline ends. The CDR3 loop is CAWMPFPGAGYTF. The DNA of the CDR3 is TGTGCCTGGATGCCCTTCCCGGGGGCTGGCTACACCTTC.

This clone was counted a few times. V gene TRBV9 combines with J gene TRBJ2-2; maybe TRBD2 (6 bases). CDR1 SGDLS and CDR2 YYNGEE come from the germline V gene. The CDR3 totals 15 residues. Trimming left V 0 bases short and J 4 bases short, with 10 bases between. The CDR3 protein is CASSVAGGSTGELFF. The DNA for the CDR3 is TGTGCCAGCAGCGTAGCTGGGGGGAGCACCGGGGAGCTGTTTTTT.

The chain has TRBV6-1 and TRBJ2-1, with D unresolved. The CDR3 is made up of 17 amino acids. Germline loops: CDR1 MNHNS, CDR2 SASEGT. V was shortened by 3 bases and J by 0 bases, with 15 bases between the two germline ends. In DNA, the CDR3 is TGTGCCAGCAGTGACCGCCCTCAGGTCAGCTCCTACAATGAGCAGTTCTTC. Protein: CASSDRPQVSSYNEQFF.

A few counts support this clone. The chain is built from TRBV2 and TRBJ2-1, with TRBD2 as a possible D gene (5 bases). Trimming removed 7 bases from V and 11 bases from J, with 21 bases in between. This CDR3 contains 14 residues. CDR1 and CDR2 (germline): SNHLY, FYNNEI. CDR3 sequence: CASKRVPSGLKQFF. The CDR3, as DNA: TGTGCCAGCAAAAGGGTTCCCAGCGGTTTAAAGCAGTTCTTC.